The clone carrying this TCR beta chain was detected a few times. No antigen is known for it. Profiled with immunoSEQ multiplex PCR; TCRdb holds only in-frame clones, not every one. The profile covers about 130,000 clones, with 65% to 90% appearing a single time and approximately 20% taken by the ten largest. The data were obtained in a study of T cell responses to AZD1222 COVID-19 vaccine. Germline lookup yields CDR1 MDHEN and CDR2 SYDVKM. The CDR3 spans 14 residues. V gave up 1 base and J gave up 5 bases, with 9 bases separating them. Notes on the study in general: All repertoire sampling was performed exclusively after the peak T cell response.

Sequences were derived from peripheral blood, sampled on day 0 of AZD1222 vaccination. This receptor was identified in an adult in good health. The chain links TRBV28 to TRBJ1-3, with unresolved D. In DNA form, the CDR3 reads TGTGCCAGCAGTTTATTGGACGCACGAAACACCATATATTTT. Amino acid sequence: CASSLLDARNTIYF.